These T cell receptor beta chains were read from a single sample in a study of control samples from healthy donors and cancer patients. Method: immunoSEQ multiplex PCR; TCRdb's copy keeps in-frame clones and lacks some. The sample includes 120,000 to 150,000 clones, 91% of them seen just once. Input material: blood. The receptors shown here come from a man aged 18 to 30 in good health. CDR3s include the opening cysteine and the closing phenylalanine or tryptophan. The D gene is left open where the match is weak. For some rows the clone size is stated as once, few or many, or as a class when expanded; others skip it.

size: -
J: TRBJ2-7
D: -
V: TRBV12-5
CDR3: CASGFIGGSDEQYF
DNA: TGTGCTAGTGGTTTCATAGGGGGGTCCGACGAGCAGTACTTC

size: -
J: TRBJ2-3
D: -
V: TRBV5-1
CDR3: CASSLVARLDSTDTQYF
DNA: TGCGCCAGCAGCTTGGTGGCGCGATTAGATAGCACAGATACGCAGTATTTT

size: -
J: TRBJ1-1
D: TRBD1
V: TRBV5-1
CDR3: CASSSPRTGGMRGSTEAFF
DNA: TGCGCCAGCAGCTCCCCCCGGACAGGGGGTATGAGGGGTAGCACTGAAGCTTTCTTT

size: few
J: TRBJ2-3
D: -
V: TRBV9
CDR3: CASSVSPTDTQYF
DNA: TGTGCCAGCAGCGTAAGTCCGACAGATACGCAGTATTTT

size: -
J: TRBJ1-3
D: -
V: TRBV5-1
CDR3: CASSLDSGNTIYF
DNA: TGCGCCAGCAGCTTGGATTCGGGAAACACCATATATTTT

size: once
J: TRBJ2-1
D: TRBD2
V: TRBV18
CDR3: CASSPGPGGGANEQFF
DNA: TGTGCCAGCTCACCAGGACCTGGCGGGGGGGCCAATGAGCAGTTCTTC

size: -
J: TRBJ1-6
D: -
V: TRBV9
CDR3: CASSGAGGYSPLHF
DNA: TGTGCCAGCAGCGGGGCGGGGGGTTACTCACCCCTCCACTTT

size: -
J: TRBJ1-2
D: -
V: TRBV30
CDR3: CAWSVRGIGYTF
DNA: TGTGCCTGGAGTGTACGGGGCATCGGCTACACCTTC

size: -
J: TRBJ2-7
D: -
V: TRBV10-3
CDR3: CARLSPYEQYF
DNA: TGTGCCAGACTAAGTCCCTACGAGCAGTACTTC

size: -
J: TRBJ1-1
D: -
V: TRBV30
CDR3: CANERGTEAFF
DNA: TGTGCGAATGAAAGGGGCACTGAAGCTTTCTTT

size: once
J: TRBJ2-5
D: TRBD1
V: TRBV14
CDR3: CASSSNDRGYETQYF
DNA: TGTGCCAGCAGCTCCAACGACAGGGGTTATGAGACCCAGTACTTC

size: -
J: TRBJ1-4
D: -
V: TRBV7-2
CDR3: CASSSGRSMRGEKLFF
DNA: TGTGCCAGCAGCTCCGGGCGGTCAATGCGGGGTGAAAAACTGTTTTTT

size: -
J: TRBJ1-2
D: -
V: TRBV30
CDR3: CAWGGLSPGYTF
DNA: TGTGCCTGGGGGGGCTTATCTCCCGGCTACACCTTC

size: -
J: TRBJ1-2
D: TRBD1
V: TRBV10-3
CDR3: CAISESQGAEYGYTF
DNA: TGTGCCATCAGTGAGAGCCAGGGGGCTGAATATGGCTACACCTTC

size: -
J: TRBJ2-7
D: TRBD1
V: TRBV11-2
CDR3: CASSLPGQGLGRYF
DNA: TGTGCCAGCAGCCTTCCGGGACAGGGCCTCGGACGGTACTTC

size: -
J: TRBJ2-5
D: -
V: TRBV2
CDR3: CASSATFRGTQETQYF
DNA: TGTGCCAGCAGTGCCACCTTTAGGGGAACCCAAGAGACCCAGTACTTC

size: -
J: TRBJ1-1
D: -
V: TRBV3-1/TRBV3-2
CDR3: CASSQLYMNTEAFF
DNA: TGTGCCAGCAGCCAATTATACATGAACACTGAAGCTTTCTTT

size: -
J: TRBJ2-6
D: -
V: TRBV18
CDR3: CASSPPEPGANVLTF
DNA: TGTGCCAGCTCACCACCCGAACCTGGGGCCAACGTCCTGACTTTC

size: -
J: TRBJ1-2
D: -
V: TRBV12-3/TRBV12-4
CDR3: CASSSTDTYGYTF
DNA: TGTGCCAGCAGTTCAACCGACACATATGGCTACACCTTC

size: -
J: TRBJ2-3
D: -
V: TRBV7-8
CDR3: CASSLAGSRTDTQYF
DNA: TGTGCCAGCAGCTTAGCTGGCAGTCGCACAGATACGCAGTATTTT

size: few
J: TRBJ2-2
D: -
V: TRBV14
CDR3: CASSPKGGELFF
DNA: TGTGCCAGCAGCCCCAAAGGCGGGGAGCTGTTTTTT

size: -
J: TRBJ1-1
D: TRBD1
V: TRBV3-1/TRBV3-2
CDR3: CASSPTGVVTEAFF
DNA: TGTGCCAGCAGCCCAACAGGGGTTGTCACTGAAGCTTTCTTT

size: -
J: TRBJ2-7
D: -
V: TRBV6-1
CDR3: CASSVGNTLPGYEQYF
DNA: TGTGCCAGCAGTGTTGGCAACACCCTACCCGGTTACGAGCAGTACTTC

size: -
J: TRBJ2-3
D: TRBD2
V: TRBV7-2
CDR3: CASSPSPPLAGEFTQYF
DNA: TGTGCCAGCAGCCCATCCCCCCCCTTAGCGGGGGAGTTTACGCAGTATTTT

size: -
J: TRBJ1-4
D: TRBD1
V: TRBV4-3
CDR3: CASSQVRGTGKLFF
DNA: TGCGCCAGCAGCCAAGTCAGGGGGACTGGAAAACTGTTTTTT

size: -
J: TRBJ2-1
D: -
V: TRBV7-9
CDR3: CASSSVSPEQFF
DNA: TGTGCCAGCAGCTCCGTAAGTCCTGAGCAGTTCTTC

size: -
J: TRBJ2-5
D: -
V: TRBV14
CDR3: CASSESTHFFQETQYF
DNA: TGTGCCAGCAGCGAGTCGACGCATTTTTTCCAAGAGACCCAGTACTTC

size: -
J: TRBJ1-2
D: -
V: TRBV30
CDR3: CACPAGWGPGYGYTF
DNA: TGTGCCTGCCCTGCTGGGTGGGGGCCCGGCTATGGCTACACCTTC

size: -
J: TRBJ1-5
D: -
V: TRBV27
CDR3: CASSRDNQPQHF
DNA: TGTGCCAGCAGTCGCGACAATCAGCCCCAGCATTTT

size: -
J: TRBJ2-7
D: TRBD1
V: TRBV30
CDR3: CAWSVPLYGTDVYEQYF
DNA: TGTGCCTGGAGTGTACCCTTGTACGGGACAGATGTCTACGAGCAGTACTTC

size: -
J: TRBJ1-5
D: -
V: TRBV30
CDR3: CAWSGVGNQPQHF
DNA: TGTGCCTGGAGTGGGGTGGGTAATCAGCCCCAGCATTTT

size: -
J: TRBJ1-6
D: -
V: TRBV6-6
CDR3: CASSYADNNSPLHF
DNA: TGTGCCAGCAGTTACGCGGACAATAATTCACCCCTCCACTTT

size: once
J: TRBJ1-2
D: -
V: TRBV6-5
CDR3: CASSYLQTGKEDYTF
DNA: TGTGCCAGCAGTTATCTACAAACAGGAAAGGAGGACTACACCTTC

size: -
J: TRBJ1-4
D: -
V: TRBV7-2
CDR3: CASSLGGGRPNEKLFF
DNA: TGTGCCAGCAGCTTAGGGGGGGGGCGGCCTAATGAAAAACTGTTTTTT

size: -
J: TRBJ1-5
D: -
V: TRBV12-3/TRBV12-4
CDR3: CASSLASNQPQHF
DNA: TGTGCCAGCAGTTTAGCTAGCAATCAGCCCCAGCATTTT

size: -
J: TRBJ1-2
D: -
V: TRBV11-1
CDR3: CASSSGHGYTF
DNA: TGTGCCAGCAGCTCTGGTCATGGCTACACCTTC

size: -
J: TRBJ1-3
D: TRBD1
V: TRBV7-9
CDR3: CASSQGQVLSGNTIYF
DNA: TGTGCCAGCAGCCAGGGACAGGTCTTATCCGGAAACACCATATATTTT

size: -
J: TRBJ2-1
D: -
V: TRBV4-1
CDR3: CASSQDRTHNEQFF
DNA: TGCGCCAGCAGCCAAGACCGCACCCACAATGAGCAGTTCTTC

size: -
J: TRBJ2-5
D: -
V: TRBV2
CDR3: CASNNLAVETQYF
DNA: TGTGCCAGCAATAATTTGGCCGTCGAGACCCAGTACTTC

size: -
J: TRBJ2-1
D: TRBD1
V: TRBV5-1
CDR3: CASSFLGGEEQFF
DNA: TGCGCCAGCAGCTTCTTAGGGGGCGAAGAGCAGTTCTTC

size: -
J: TRBJ2-5
D: -
V: TRBV12-3/TRBV12-4
CDR3: CASSLGAGETQYF
DNA: TGTGCCAGCAGTTTAGGGGCAGGAGAGACCCAGTACTTC

size: -
J: TRBJ1-2
D: -
V: TRBV18
CDR3: CASSPILVGANYGYTF
DNA: TGTGCCAGCTCACCAATCTTGGTGGGAGCTAACTATGGCTACACCTTC

size: -
J: TRBJ2-3
D: -
V: TRBV4-1
CDR3: CASSQEPVRGTQYF
DNA: TGCGCCAGCAGCCAAGAACCTGTCAGGGGCACGCAGTATTTT

size: -
J: TRBJ1-1
D: -
V: TRBV6-4
CDR3: CASSDGGTEAFF
DNA: TGTGCCAGCAGTGACGGGGGCACTGAAGCTTTCTTT

size: -
J: TRBJ1-1
D: -
V: TRBV9
CDR3: CASRAGPLPTYEAFF
DNA: TGTGCCAGCAGGGCGGGACCTCTCCCCACTTATGAAGCTTTCTTT

size: -
J: TRBJ2-3
D: -
V: TRBV21-1
CDR3: CASSPRVGQGTTDTQYF
DNA: -

size: -
J: TRBJ2-7
D: -
V: TRBV6-1
CDR3: CASSEGYEGGVPYEQYF
DNA: TGTGCCAGCAGTGAAGGGTACGAAGGCGGGGTCCCCTACGAGCAGTACTTC

size: -
J: TRBJ1-4
D: -
V: TRBV11-2
CDR3: CASSPRGADGEKLFF
DNA: TGTGCCAGCAGCCCACGGGGGGCTGATGGTGAAAAACTGTTTTTT